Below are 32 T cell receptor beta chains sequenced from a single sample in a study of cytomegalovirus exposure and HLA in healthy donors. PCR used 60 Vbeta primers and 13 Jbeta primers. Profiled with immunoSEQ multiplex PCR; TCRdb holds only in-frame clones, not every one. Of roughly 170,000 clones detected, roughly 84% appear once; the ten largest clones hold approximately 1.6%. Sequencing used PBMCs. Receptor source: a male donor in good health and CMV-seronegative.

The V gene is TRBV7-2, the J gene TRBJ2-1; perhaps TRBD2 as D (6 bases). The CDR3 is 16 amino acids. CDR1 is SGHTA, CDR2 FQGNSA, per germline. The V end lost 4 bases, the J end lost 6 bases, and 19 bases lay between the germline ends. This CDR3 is CASSSPPGLHPNEQFF. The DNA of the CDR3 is TGTGCCAGCAGCTCACCTCCGGGACTCCACCCCAATGAGCAGTTCTTC.

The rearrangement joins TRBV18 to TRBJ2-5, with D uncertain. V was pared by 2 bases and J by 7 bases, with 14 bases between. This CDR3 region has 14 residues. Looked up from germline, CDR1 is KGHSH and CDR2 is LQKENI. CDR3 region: CASSPSPLSWTQYF. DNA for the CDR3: TGTGCCAGCTCACCATCCCCACTATCGTGGACCCAGTACTTC.

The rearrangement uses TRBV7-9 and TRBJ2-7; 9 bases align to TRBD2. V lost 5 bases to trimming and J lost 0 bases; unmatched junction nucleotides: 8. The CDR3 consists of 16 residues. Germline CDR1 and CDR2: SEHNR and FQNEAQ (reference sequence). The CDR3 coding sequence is TGTGCCAGCAGCCGACCGACTAGCGGAAGCTCCTACGAGCAGTACTTC. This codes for CASSRPTSGSSYEQYF.

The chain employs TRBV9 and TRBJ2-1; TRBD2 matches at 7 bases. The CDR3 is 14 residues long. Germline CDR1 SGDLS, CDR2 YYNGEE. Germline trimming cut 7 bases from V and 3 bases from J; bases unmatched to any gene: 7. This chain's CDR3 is CASQPGGGYNEQFF. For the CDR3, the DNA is TGTGCCAGCCAGCCTGGGGGGGGCTACAATGAGCAGTTCTTC.

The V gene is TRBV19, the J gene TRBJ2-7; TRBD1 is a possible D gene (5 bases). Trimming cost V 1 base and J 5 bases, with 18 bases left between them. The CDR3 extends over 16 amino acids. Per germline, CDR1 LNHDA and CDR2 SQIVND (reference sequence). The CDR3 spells CASSIGGRRPRDEQYF. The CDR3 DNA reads TGTGCCAGTAGTATAGGGGGCCGGAGACCTAGGGACGAGCAGTACTTC.

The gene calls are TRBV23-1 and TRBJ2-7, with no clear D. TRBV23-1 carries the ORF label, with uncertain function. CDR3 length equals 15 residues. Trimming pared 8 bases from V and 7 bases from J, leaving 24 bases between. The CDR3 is CASRTSLAASWEQYF. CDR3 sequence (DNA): TGCGCCAGCCGAACTTCATTGGCGGCCTCGTGGGAGCAGTACTTC.

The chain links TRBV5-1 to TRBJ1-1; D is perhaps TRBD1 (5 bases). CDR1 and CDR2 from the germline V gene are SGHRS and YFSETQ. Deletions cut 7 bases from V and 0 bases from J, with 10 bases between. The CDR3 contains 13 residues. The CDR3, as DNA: TGCGCCAGCGTGGAGGGGATGAACACTGAAGCTTTCTTT. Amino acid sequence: CASVEGMNTEAFF.

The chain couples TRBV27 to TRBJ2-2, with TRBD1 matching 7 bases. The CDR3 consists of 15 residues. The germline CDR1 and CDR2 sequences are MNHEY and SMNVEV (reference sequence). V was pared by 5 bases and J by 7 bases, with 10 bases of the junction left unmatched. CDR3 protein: CASSLQQGIGGELFF. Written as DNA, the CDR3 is TGTGCCAGCAGTCTCCAACAGGGGATCGGCGGGGAGCTGTTTTTT.

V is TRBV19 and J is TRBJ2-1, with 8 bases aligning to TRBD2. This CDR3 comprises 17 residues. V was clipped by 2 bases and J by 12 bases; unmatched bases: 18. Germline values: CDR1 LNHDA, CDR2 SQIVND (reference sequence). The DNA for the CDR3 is TGTGCCAGTAGTATACGGCCCGGGACTAGGAGGCCCGTGGGGCAGTTCTTC. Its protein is CASSIRPGTRRPVGQFF.

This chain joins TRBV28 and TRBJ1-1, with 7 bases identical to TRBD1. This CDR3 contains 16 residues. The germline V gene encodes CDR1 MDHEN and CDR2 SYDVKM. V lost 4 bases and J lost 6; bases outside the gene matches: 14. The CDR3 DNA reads TGTGCCAGCAGTTCATTTAGACAGGGTATGTTCGCTGAAGCTTTCTTT. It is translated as CASSSFRQGMFAEAFF.

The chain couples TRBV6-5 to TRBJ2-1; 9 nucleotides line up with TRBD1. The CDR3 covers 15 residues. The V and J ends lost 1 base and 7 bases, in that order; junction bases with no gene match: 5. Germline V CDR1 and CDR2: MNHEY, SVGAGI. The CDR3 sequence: CASSYWGQGRNEQFF. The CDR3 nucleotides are TGTGCCAGCAGTTACTGGGGACAGGGAAGGAATGAGCAGTTCTTC.

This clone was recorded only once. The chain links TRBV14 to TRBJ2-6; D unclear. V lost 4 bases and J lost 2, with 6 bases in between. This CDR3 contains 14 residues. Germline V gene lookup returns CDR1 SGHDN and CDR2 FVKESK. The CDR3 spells CASSRLAGANVLTF. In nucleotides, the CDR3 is TGTGCCAGCAGCCGACTGGCTGGGGCCAACGTCCTGACTTTC.

CDR3 bases: TGTGCCAGCAGTGACGCACAGGGGGCTGACGGCTACACCTTC. Translating gives CASSDAQGADGYTF. The rearrangement joins TRBV6-4 to TRBJ1-2, with 9 bases lining up with TRBD1. V gave up 2 bases and J gave up 8 bases; unmatched junction bases: 6. CDR1 and CDR2 (germline): MRHNA, SNTAGT. The CDR3 loop spans 14 amino acids.

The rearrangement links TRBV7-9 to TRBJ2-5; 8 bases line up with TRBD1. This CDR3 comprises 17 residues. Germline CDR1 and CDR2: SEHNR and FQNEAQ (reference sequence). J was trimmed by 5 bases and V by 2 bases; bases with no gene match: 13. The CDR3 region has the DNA TGTGCCAGCAGCTTAACCACCGCAGGGGGCGCGTGGGAGACCCAGTACTTC. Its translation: CASSLTTAGGAWETQYF. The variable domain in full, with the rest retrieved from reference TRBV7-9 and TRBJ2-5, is DTGVSQNPRHKITKRGQNVTFRCDPISEHNRLYWYRQTLGQGPEFLTYFQNEAQLEKSRLLSDRFSAERPKGSFSTLEIQRTEQGDSAMYLCASSLTTAGGAWETQYFGPGTRLLVL.

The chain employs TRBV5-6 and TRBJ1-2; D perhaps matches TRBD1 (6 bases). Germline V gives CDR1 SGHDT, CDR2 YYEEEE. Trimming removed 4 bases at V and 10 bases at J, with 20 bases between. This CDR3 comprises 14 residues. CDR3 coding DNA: TGTGCCAGCAGCGATACCACAGGGAGCGTCCCCTACACCTTC. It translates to CASSDTTGSVPYTF.

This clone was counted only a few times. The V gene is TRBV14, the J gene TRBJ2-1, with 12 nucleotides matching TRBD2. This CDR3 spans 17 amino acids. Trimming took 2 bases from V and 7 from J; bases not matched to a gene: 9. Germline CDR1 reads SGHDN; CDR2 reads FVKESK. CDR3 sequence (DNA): TGTGCCAGCAGCCAACTAGCGGGGGGGCCACTTTCGAATGAGCAGTTCTTC. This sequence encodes CASSQLAGGPLSNEQFF. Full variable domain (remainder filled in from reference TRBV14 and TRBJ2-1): EAGVTQFPSHSVIEKGQTVTLRCDPISGHDNLYWYRRVMGKEIKFLLHFVKESKQDESGMPNNRFLAERTGGTYSTLKVQPAELEDSGVYFCASSQLAGGPLSNEQFFGPGTRLTVL.

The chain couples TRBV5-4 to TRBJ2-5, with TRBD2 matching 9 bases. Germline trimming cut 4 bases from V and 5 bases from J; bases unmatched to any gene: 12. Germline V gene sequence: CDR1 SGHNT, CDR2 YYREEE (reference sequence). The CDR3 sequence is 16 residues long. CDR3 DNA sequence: TGTGCCAGCAGCCCCGCCCGAGAGCGGGGGGATGAGACCCAGTACTTC. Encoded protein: CASSPARERGDETQYF.

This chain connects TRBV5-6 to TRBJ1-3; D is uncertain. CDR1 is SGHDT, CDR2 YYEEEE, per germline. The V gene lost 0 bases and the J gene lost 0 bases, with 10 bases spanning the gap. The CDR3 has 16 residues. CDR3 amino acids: CASSLDRRISGNTIYF. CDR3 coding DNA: TGTGCCAGCAGCTTGGACAGACGAATCTCTGGAAACACCATATATTTT.

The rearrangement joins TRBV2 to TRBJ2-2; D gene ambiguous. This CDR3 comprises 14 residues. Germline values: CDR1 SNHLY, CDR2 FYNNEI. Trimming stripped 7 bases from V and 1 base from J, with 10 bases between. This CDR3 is CASKSIKNTGELFF. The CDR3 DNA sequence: TGTGCCAGCAAAAGCATTAAGAACACCGGGGAGCTGTTTTTT.

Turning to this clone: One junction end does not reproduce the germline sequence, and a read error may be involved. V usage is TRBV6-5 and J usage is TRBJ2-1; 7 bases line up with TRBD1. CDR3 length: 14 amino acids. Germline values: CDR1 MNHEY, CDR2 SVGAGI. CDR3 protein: CAGSYRQGGNEQFF. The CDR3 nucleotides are TGTGCCGGCAGTTACCGACAGGGCGGGAATGAGCAGTTCTTC.

CDR3 in DNA: TGCGCCAGCAGCTTGGACGTATCCTCGACGGGGGACGAGCAGTACTTC. Its translation: CASSLDVSSTGDEQYF. The V call is TRBV5-1, the J call TRBJ2-5; the D gene is possibly TRBD2 (6 bases). The DNA end is a closer match to TRBJ2-7, so the J assignment may be wrong. The CDR3 runs to 16 residues. Germline-derived CDR1 and CDR2 are SGHRS and YFSETQ.

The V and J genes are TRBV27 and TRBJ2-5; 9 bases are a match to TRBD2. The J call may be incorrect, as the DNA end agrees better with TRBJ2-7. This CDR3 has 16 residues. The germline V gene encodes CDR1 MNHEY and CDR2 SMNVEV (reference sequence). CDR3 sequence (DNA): TGTGCCAGCAGCCTGGATCCGACTAGCGGTGGTTACGAGCAGTACTTC. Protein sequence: CASSLDPTSGGYEQYF.

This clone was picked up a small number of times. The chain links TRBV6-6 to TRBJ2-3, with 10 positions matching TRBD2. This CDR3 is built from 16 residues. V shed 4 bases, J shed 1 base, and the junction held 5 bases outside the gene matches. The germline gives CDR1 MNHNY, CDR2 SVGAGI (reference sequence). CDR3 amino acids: CASSSDGLAGTDTQYF. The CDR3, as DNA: TGTGCCAGCAGTTCCGACGGACTAGCGGGCACAGATACGCAGTATTTT.

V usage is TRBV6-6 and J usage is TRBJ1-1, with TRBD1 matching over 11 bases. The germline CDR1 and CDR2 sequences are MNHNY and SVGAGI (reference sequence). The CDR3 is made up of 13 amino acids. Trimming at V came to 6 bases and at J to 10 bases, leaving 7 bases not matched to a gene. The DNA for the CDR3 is TGTGCCAGCAGGTCATCCGGGACAGGGGGAGCTTTCTTT. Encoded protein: CASRSSGTGGAFF.

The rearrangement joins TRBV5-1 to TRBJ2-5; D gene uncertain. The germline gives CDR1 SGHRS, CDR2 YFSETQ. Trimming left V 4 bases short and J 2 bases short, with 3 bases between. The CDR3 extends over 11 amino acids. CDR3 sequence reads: CASSTQETQYF. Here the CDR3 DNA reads TGCGCCAGCAGCACTCAAGAGACCCAGTACTTC.

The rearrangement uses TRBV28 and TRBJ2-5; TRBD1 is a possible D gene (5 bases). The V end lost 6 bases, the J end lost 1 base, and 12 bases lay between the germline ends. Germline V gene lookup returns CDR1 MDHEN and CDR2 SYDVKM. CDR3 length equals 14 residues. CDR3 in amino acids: CASSRRQTQETQYF. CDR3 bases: TGTGCCAGCAGCCGGAGACAGACCCAAGAGACCCAGTACTTC.

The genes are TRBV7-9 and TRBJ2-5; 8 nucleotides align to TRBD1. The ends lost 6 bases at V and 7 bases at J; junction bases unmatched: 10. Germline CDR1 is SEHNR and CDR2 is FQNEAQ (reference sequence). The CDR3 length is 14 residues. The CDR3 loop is CASRTDRGRGTQYF. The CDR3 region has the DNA TGTGCCAGCAGAACCGACAGGGGACGAGGGACCCAGTACTTC.

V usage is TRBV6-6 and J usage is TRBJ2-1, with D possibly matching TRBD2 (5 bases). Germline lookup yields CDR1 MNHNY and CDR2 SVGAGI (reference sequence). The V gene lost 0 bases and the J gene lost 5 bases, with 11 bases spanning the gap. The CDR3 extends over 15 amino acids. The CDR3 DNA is TGTGCCAGCAGTTACTCGATTAGCGTGGACAATGAGCAGTTCTTC. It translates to CASSYSISVDNEQFF.

CDR3 nucleotides: TGTGCCAGCAGCCCCCTGCCGGCAGATACGCAGTATTTT. It codes for CASSPLPADTQYF. V is TRBV13 and J is TRBJ2-3; no clear D. The germline V gene has CDR1 PRHDT and CDR2 FYEKMQ (reference sequence). Trimming left V 5 bases short and J 4 bases short, with 10 bases between. The CDR3 totals 13 residues.

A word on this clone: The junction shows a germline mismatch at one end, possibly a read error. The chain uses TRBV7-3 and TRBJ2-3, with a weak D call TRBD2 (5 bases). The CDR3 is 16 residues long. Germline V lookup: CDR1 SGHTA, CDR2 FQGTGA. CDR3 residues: CSSSLFAGTSTDTQYF. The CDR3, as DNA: TGTTCCAGCAGCTTATTTGCGGGTACTAGCACAGATACGCAGTATTTT.

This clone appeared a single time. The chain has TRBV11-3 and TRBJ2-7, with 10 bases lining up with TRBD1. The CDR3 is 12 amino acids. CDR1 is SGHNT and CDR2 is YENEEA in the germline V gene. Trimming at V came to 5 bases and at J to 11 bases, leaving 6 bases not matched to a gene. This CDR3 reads CASSLGTGVKYF. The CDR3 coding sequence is TGTGCCAGCAGCCTCGGGACAGGGGTAAAGTACTTC.

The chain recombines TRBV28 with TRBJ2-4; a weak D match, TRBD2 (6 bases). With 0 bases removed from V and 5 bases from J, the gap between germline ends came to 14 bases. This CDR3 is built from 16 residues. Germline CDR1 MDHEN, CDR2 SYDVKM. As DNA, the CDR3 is TGTGCCAGCAGTTTATGGGAAGGAGCGGGTCAAAACATTCAGTACTTC. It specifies CASSLWEGAGQNIQYF.